A single T cell receptor beta chain is shown here with its context. Other DNA sequences in this specimen translate into the identical CDR3. This sample was taken from a study of blood T cell repertoires in COVID-19. The CDR3 is made up of 13 amino acids. The germline V gene has CDR1 LNHDA and CDR2 SQIVND (reference sequence). The V end lost 3 bases, the J end lost 1 base, and 6 bases lay between the germline ends. Some clones are missing from TCRdb's copy, which holds only in-frame ones; the method was immunoSEQ multiplex PCR. The sample includes around 160,000 clones, 89% of them seen just once. V usage is TRBV19 and J usage is TRBJ1-1; D uncertain. The sequenced material came from peripheral blood. This receptor was taken from a man aged 55 to 69 with acute or convalescent COVID-19. The CDR3 here is CASSIRANTEAFF. CDR3 DNA: TGTGCCAGTAGTATCCGAGCGAACACTGAAGCTTTCTTT.